Included here is one T cell receptor (beta chain) sequence, with context. Its antigen is still unknown. The DNA ends 3 residues before the CDR3 does, and the rest of the CDR3 is filled in from the germline J gene. Using immunoSEQ multiplex PCR, the repertoire was profiled, and TCRdb retains in-frame clones only, with some absent. Listed are fewer than 35,000 clones; roughly 7% falls within the top ten. Prevalent HPV16 infections were excluded; only incident single HPV16 infections included. Dot-blot hybridization genotyped cervical HPV amplified with MY09/MY11 PCR. Germline V gene data show CDR1 as SGHRS and CDR2 as YFSETQ. The CDR3 is 14 amino acids. Deletions cut 2 bases from V and 6 bases from J, with 14 bases between. This specimen comes from a study of T cells in women clearing cervical HPV infection. Notes on the study in general: Repertoire richness, not evenness, was significantly elevated in CIN3+ cases versus controls. T-cell numbers per sample were unknown and may explain richness differences.

The sequencing sample was made of blood buffy coat. The receptor comes from a woman between 18 and 70 years old with a cervical HPV16 infection that either progressed to CIN3+ or cleared (not recorded which). J is TRBJ1-2 and V is TRBV5-1, with TRBD1 as a possible D gene (6 bases). Partial CDR3 DNA: TGCGCCAGCAGCTTATGGACAGCGCGGGATGGC. Translation: CASSLWTARDG. The entire CDR3 protein is CASSLWTARDGYTF.